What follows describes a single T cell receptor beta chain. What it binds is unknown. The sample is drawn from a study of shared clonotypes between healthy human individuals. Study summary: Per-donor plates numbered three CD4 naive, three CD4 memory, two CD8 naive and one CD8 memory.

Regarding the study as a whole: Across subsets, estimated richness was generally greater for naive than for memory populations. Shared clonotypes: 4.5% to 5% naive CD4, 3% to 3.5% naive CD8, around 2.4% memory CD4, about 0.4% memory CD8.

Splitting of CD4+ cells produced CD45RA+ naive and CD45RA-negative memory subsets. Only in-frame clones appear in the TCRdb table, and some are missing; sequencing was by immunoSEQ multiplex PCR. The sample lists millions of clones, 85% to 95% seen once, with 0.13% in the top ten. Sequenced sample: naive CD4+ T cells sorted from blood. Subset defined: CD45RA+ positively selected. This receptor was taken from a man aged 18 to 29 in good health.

In DNA form, the CDR3 reads TGTGCCAGCAGCGTAGATCTGGGCTTTGGCTATGGCTACACCTTC. It translates to CASSVDLGFGYGYTF. This chain connects TRBV9 to TRBJ1-2; D ambiguous. V was pared by 0 bases and J by 4 bases, with 13 bases between. The CDR3 contains 15 residues. The germline CDR1 and CDR2 sequences are SGDLS and YYNGEE.